A selection of T cell receptor beta chains follows, all from one sample in a study of CD4 T cell repertoires in COVID-19. Only in-frame clones appear in the TCRdb table, and some are missing; sequencing was by immunoSEQ multiplex PCR. The sample includes about 75,000 clones, 83% of them seen just once. Sequencing used CD4+ T cells from peripheral blood, obtained after recovery from COVID-19. Receptors originate from a human donor who had COVID-19. Both conserved end residues are part of each CDR3. The order of the fields is V gene, D gene, J gene, CDR3 length, CDR3 protein, CDR3 DNA. D genes are given only for firm matches.

V gene: TRBV9; D gene: TRBD1; J gene: TRBJ1-6; CDR3 length: 15; CDR3 protein: CASSVGGTANSPLHF; CDR3 DNA: TGTGCCAGCAGCGTAGGGGGGACAGCAAATTCACCCCTCCACTTT
V gene: TRBV2; D gene: NA; J gene: TRBJ1-2; CDR3 length: 11; CDR3 protein: CASARTGGYTF; CDR3 DNA: TGTGCCAGCGCTCGGACCGGCGGCTACACCTTC
V gene: TRBV13; D gene: TRBD2; J gene: TRBJ2-3; CDR3 length: 15; CDR3 protein: CASSYKAGGGDTQYF; CDR3 DNA: TGTGCCAGCAGCTACAAAGCGGGAGGGGGAGATACGCAGTATTTT
V gene: TRBV28; D gene: TRBD1; J gene: TRBJ1-2; CDR3 length: 13; CDR3 protein: CASCPGQTPGYTF; CDR3 DNA: TGTGCCAGCTGTCCGGGACAGACCCCCGGCTACACCTTC
V gene: TRBV3-1/TRBV3-2; D gene: TRBD2; J gene: TRBJ2-3; CDR3 length: 18; CDR3 protein: CASSQDRPREGPRDTQYF; CDR3 DNA: TGTGCCAGCAGCCAAGACAGACCGCGGGAGGGCCCTCGCGATACGCAGTATTTT
V gene: TRBV6-5; D gene: NA; J gene: TRBJ2-7; CDR3 length: 11; CDR3 protein: CASTDAGRPYF; CDR3 DNA: TGTGCCAGCACCGACGCGGGCCGACCGTACTTC
V gene: TRBV27; D gene: TRBD2; J gene: TRBJ2-4; CDR3 length: 19; CDR3 protein: CASSFSARLAGRAKNIQYF; CDR3 DNA: TGTGCCAGCAGTTTCTCAGCCCGACTAGCGGGAAGAGCCAAAAACATTCAGTACTTC
V gene: TRBV27; D gene: NA; J gene: TRBJ2-6; CDR3 length: 16; CDR3 protein: CASSRYQASGANVLTF; CDR3 DNA: TGTGCCAGCAGTCGGTATCAAGCCTCTGGGGCCAACGTCCTGACTTTC
V gene: TRBV25-1; D gene: NA; J gene: TRBJ1-5; CDR3 length: 16; CDR3 protein: CASSAQSGPVGQPQHF; CDR3 DNA: TGTGCCAGCAGTGCCCAATCGGGGCCGGTCGGTCAGCCCCAGCATTTT
V gene: TRBV7-2; D gene: NA; J gene: TRBJ2-2; CDR3 length: 14; CDR3 protein: CASSLTGIFGELFF; CDR3 DNA: TGTGCCAGCAGCCTGACCGGGATTTTCGGGGAGCTGTTTTTT
V gene: TRBV5-1; D gene: NA; J gene: TRBJ1-3; CDR3 length: 14; CDR3 protein: CASSLGSSGNTIYF; CDR3 DNA: TGCGCCAGCAGCTTAGGATCCTCTGGAAACACCATATATTTT
V gene: TRBV6-6; D gene: NA; J gene: TRBJ1-2; CDR3 length: 10; CDR3 protein: CASSENGYTF; CDR3 DNA: TGTGCCAGCAGCGAGAATGGCTACACCTTC
V gene: TRBV4-1; D gene: NA; J gene: TRBJ2-5; CDR3 length: 15; CDR3 protein: CASSLTGPTQETQYF; CDR3 DNA: TGCGCCAGCAGCCTCACCGGACCGACTCAAGAGACCCAGTACTTC
V gene: TRBV20-1; D gene: NA; J gene: TRBJ2-7; CDR3 length: 14; CDR3 protein: CSASLRAPTYEQYF; CDR3 DNA: TGCAGTGCTAGTCTGAGAGCGCCCACCTACGAGCAGTACTTC
V gene: TRBV24-1; D gene: NA; J gene: TRBJ2-7; CDR3 length: 12; CDR3 protein: CATSDRVGEQYF; CDR3 DNA: TGTGCCACCAGTGATAGGGTTGGCGAGCAGTACTTC